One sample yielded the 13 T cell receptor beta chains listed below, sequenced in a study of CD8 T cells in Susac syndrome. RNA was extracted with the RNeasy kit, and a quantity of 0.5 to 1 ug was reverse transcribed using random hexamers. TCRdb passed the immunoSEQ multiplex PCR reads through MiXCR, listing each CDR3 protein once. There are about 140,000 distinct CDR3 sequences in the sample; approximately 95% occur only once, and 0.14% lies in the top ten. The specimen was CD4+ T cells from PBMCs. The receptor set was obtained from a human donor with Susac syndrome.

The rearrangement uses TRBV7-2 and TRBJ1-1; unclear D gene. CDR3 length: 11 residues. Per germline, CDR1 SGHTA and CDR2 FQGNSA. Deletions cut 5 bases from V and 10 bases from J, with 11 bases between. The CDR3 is CASSPQLGAFF. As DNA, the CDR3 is TGTGCCAGCAGCCCGCAGCTGGGAGCTTTCTTT.

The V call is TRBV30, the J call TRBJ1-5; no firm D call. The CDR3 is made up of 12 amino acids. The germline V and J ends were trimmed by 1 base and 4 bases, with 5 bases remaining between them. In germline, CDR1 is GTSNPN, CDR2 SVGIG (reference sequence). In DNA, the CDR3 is TGTGCCTGGAGTGCATTAAATCAGCCCCAGCATTTT. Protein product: CAWSALNQPQHF.

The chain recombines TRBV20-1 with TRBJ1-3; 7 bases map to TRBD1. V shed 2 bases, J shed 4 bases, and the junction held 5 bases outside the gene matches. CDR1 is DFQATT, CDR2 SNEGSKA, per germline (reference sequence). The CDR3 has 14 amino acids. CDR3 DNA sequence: TGCAGTGCTAGACGAGACAGGGCGGGAAACACCATATATTTT. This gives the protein CSARRDRAGNTIYF.

CDR3 DNA sequence: TGTGCCAGCAGCCCGGACAGGGACCACGAGCAGTACTTC. Translated: CASSPDRDHEQYF. This rearrangement joins TRBV7-3 to TRBJ2-7; TRBD1 matches 8 bases. The V and J ends lost 5 bases and 5 bases, in that order; junction bases with no gene match: 5. The CDR3 is 13 residues long. CDR1 is SGHTA, CDR2 FQGTGA, per germline.

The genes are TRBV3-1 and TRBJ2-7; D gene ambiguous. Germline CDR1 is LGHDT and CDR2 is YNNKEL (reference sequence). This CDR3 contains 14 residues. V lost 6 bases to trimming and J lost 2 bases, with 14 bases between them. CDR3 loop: CASRPGVAPYEQYF. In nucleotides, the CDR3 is TGTGCCAGCAGGCCTGGGGTGGCCCCCTACGAGCAGTACTTC.

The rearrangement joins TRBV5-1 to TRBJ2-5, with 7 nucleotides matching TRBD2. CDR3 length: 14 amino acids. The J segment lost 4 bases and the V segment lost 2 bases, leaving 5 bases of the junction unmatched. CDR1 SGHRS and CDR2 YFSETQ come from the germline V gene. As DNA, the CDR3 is TGCGCCAGCAGCTTCGGCGGGAGTCGAGAGACCCAGTACTTC. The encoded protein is CASSFGGSRETQYF.

This CDR3 reads CASSSWTGNSAEAFF. CDR3 DNA: TGTGCCAGCAGCAGCTGGACAGGGAACTCTGCTGAAGCTTTCTTT. V and J are TRBV7-9 and TRBJ1-1; TRBD1 matches at 8 bases. J was trimmed by 6 bases and V by 5 bases; bases with no gene match: 11. The CDR3 has 15 amino acids. CDR1 is SEHNR, CDR2 FQNEAQ, per germline (reference sequence). The whole variable domain, filled in from reference TRBV7-9 and TRBJ1-1, reads DTGVSQNPRHKITKRGQNVTFRCDPISEHNRLYWYRQTLGQGPEFLTYFQNEAQLEKSRLLSDRFSAERPKGSFSTLEIQRTEQGDSAMYLCASSSWTGNSAEAFFGQGTRLTVV.

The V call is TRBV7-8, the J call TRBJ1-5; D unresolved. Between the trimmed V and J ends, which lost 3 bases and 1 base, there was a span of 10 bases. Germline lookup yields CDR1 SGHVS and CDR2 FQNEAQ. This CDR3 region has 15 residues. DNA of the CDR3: TGTGCCAGCAGCTTTAGCGGTCAAAGCAATCAGCCCCAGCATTTT. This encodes CASSFSGQSNQPQHF.

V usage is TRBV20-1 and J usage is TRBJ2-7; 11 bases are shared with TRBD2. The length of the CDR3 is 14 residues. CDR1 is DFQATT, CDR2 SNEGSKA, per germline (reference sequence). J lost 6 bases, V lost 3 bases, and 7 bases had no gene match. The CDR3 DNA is TGCAGTGCTAGGGGGACTAGCGGCACGGGCGAGCAGTACTTC. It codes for CSARGTSGTGEQYF.

CDR3 in amino acids: CASSVGLAGGGETQYF. In nucleotides, the CDR3 is TGTGCCAGCAGCGTAGGGCTAGCGGGAGGGGGGGAGACCCAGTACTTC. This chain links TRBV9 with TRBJ2-5, with 12 bases fitting TRBD2. Germline CDR1 reads SGDLS; CDR2 reads YYNGEE. The CDR3 is 16 residues long. V shed 0 bases, J shed 5 bases, and the junction held 5 bases outside the gene matches. The variable domain in full, with the rest retrieved from reference TRBV9 and TRBJ2-5, is DSGVTQTPKHLITATGQRVTLRCSPRSGDLSVYWYQQSLDQGLQFLIQYYNGEERAKGNILERFSAQQFPDLHSELNLSSLELGDSALYFCASSVGLAGGGETQYFGPGTRLLVL.

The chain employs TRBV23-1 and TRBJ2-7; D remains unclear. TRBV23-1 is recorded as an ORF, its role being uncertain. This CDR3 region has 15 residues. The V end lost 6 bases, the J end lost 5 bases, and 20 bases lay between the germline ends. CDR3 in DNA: TGCGCCAGCAGCCCCCGTGAACCTCGCCTCCACGAGCAGTACTTC. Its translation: CASSPREPRLHEQYF.

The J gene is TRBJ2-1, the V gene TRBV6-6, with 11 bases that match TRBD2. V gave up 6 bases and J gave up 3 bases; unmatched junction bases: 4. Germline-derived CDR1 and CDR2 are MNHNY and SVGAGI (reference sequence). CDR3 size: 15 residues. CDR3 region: CASSRLAGNYNEQFF. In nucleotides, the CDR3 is TGTGCCAGCAGCCGACTAGCGGGGAACTACAATGAGCAGTTCTTC.

CDR3 bases: TGTGCCAGCAGCGTAGGCCCAGACGGAGTTGGAAACACCATATATTTT. Its protein product is CASSVGPDGVGNTIYF. The V gene is TRBV9, the J gene TRBJ1-3; no clear D gene. The CDR3 sequence is 16 residues long. V was clipped by 0 bases and J by 3 bases, with 13 bases between them. Germline lookup yields CDR1 SGDLS and CDR2 YYNGEE.